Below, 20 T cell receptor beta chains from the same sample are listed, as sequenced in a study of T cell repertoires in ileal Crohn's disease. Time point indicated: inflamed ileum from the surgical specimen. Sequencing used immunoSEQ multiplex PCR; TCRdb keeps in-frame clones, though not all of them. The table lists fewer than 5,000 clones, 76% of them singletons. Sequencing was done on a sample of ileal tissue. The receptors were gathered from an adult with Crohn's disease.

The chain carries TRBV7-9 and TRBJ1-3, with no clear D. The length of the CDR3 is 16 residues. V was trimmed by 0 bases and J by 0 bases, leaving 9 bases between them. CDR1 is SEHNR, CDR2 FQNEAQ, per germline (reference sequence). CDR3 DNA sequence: TGTGCCAGCAGCTTAGCCAGGAGCCTCTCTGGAAACACCATATATTTT. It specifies CASSLARSLSGNTIYF.

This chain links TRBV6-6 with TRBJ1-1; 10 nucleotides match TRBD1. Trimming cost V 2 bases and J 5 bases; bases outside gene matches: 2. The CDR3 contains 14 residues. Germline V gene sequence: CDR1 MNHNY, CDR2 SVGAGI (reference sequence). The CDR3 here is CASSYRTGGTEAFF. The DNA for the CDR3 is TGTGCCAGCAGTTACCGGACAGGGGGGACTGAAGCTTTCTTT.

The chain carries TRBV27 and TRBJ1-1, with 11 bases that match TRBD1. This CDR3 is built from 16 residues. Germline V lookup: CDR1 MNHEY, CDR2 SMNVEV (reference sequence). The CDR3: CATSRVPGTGGTEAFF. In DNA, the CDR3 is TGTGCTACCAGTCGTGTTCCCGGGACAGGGGGCACTGAAGCTTTCTTT.

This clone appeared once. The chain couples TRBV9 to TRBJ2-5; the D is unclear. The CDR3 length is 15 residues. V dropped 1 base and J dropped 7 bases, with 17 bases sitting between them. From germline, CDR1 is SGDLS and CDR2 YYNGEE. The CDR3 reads CASSVSSGGAGTQYF. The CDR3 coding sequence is TGTGCCAGCAGCGTATCATCGGGCGGCGCAGGGACCCAGTACTTC.

The CDR3 DNA sequence: TGTGCCAGCAGCCTAGACAGGCGCACAGATACGCAGTATTTT. Amino acids: CASSLDRRTDTQYF. The chain joins TRBV5-8 to TRBJ2-3, with TRBD1 as a possible D gene (6 bases). Germline V gene sequence: CDR1 SGHTS, CDR2 YDEGEE. V was cut by 4 bases and J by 1 base, with 10 bases left in between. The CDR3 is made up of 14 amino acids.

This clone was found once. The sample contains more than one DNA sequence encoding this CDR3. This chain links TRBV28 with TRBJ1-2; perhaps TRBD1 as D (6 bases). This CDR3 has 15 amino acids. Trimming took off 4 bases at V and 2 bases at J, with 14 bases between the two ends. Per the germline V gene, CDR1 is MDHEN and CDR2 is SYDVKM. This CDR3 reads CASSSFGGANYGYTF. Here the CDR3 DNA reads TGTGCCAGCAGTTCTTTTGGGGGCGCGAACTATGGCTACACCTTC.

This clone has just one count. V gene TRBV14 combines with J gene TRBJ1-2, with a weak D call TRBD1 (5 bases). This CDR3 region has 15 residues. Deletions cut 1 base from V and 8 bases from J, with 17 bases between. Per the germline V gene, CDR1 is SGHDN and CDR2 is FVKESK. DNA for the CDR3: TGTGCCAGCAGCCAAGGACAGAGAAAGCGGCGCGGCTACACCTTC. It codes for CASSQGQRKRRGYTF.

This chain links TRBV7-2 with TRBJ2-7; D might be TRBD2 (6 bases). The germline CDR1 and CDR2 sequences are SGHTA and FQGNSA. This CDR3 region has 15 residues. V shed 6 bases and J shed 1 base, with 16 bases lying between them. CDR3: CASSARGGVSYEQYF. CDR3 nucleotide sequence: TGTGCCAGCAGTGCCCGCGGCGGGGTTTCCTACGAGCAGTACTTC. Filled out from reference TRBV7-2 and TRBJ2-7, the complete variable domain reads GAGVSQSPSNKVTEKGKDVELRCDPISGHTALYWYRQSLGQGLEFLIYFQGNSAPDKSGLPSDRFSAERTGGSVSTLTIQRTQQEDSAVYLCASSARGGVSYEQYFGPGTRLTVT.

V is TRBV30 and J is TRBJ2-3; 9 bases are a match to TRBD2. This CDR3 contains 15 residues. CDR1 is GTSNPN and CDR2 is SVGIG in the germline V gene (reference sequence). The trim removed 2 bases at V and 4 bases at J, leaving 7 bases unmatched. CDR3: CAWSKGREGADTQYF. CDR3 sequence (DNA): TGTGCCTGGAGTAAAGGGCGGGAGGGCGCAGATACGCAGTATTTT.

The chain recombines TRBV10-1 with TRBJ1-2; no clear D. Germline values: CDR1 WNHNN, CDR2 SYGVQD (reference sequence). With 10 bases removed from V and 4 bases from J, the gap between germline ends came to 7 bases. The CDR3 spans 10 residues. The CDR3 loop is CATKVYGYTF. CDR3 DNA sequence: TGCGCCACCAAGGTCTATGGCTACACCTTC.

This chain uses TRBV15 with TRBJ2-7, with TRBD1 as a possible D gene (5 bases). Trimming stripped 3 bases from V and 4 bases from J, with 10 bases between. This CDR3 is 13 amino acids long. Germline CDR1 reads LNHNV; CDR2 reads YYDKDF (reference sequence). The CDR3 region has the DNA TGTGCCACCAGCAGTGCCCAGGGTTACGAGCAGTACTTC. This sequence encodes CATSSAQGYEQYF.

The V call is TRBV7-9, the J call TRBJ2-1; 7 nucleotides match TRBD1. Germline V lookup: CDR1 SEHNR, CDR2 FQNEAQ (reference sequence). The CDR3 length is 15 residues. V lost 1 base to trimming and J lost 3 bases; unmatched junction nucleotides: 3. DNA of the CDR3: TGTGCCAGCAGCTTAGGGGCAGGGGGCTACAATGAGCAGTTCTTC. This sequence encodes CASSLGAGGYNEQFF.

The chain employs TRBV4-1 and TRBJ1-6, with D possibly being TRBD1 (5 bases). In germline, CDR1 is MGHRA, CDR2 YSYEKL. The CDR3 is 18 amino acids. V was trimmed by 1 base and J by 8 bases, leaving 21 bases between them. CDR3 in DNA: TGCGCCAGCAGCCAAGTCATCCCGGGGCGCCGTCGCGATTCACCCCTCCACTTT. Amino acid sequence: CASSQVIPGRRRDSPLHF.

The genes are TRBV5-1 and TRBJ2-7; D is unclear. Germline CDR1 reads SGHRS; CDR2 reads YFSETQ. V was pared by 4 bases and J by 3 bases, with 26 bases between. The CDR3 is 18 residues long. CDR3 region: CASSALSHVYLKGYEQYF. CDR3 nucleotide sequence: TGCGCCAGCAGCGCCCTTTCGCATGTCTACCTAAAAGGCTACGAGCAGTACTTC.

The CDR3 spells CASSPPVGETQYF. CDR3 in DNA: TGTGCCAGCAGCCCCCCTGTGGGGGAGACCCAGTACTTC. V is TRBV7-2 and J is TRBJ2-5; the D is unclear. The CDR3 is made up of 13 amino acids. V was pared by 5 bases and J by 5 bases, with 12 bases between. Germline CDR1 and CDR2: SGHTA and FQGNSA.

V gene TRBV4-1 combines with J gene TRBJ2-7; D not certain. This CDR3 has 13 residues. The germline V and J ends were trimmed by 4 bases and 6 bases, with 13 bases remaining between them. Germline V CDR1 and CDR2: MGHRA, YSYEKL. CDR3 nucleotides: TGCGCCAGCAGCCTCGACACTTCCCGCGAGCAGTACTTC. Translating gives CASSLDTSREQYF.

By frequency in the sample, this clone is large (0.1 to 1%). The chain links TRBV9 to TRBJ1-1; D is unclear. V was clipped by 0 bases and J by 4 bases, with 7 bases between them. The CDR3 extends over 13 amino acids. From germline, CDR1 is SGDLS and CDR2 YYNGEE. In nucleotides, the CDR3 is TGTGCCAGCAGCGTAGATCTGGGCACTGAAGCTTTCTTT. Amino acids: CASSVDLGTEAFF. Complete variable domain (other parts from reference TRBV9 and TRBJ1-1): DSGVTQTPKHLITATGQRVTLRCSPRSGDLSVYWYQQSLDQGLQFLIQYYNGEERAKGNILERFSAQQFPDLHSELNLSSLELGDSALYFCASSVDLGTEAFFGQGTRLTVV.

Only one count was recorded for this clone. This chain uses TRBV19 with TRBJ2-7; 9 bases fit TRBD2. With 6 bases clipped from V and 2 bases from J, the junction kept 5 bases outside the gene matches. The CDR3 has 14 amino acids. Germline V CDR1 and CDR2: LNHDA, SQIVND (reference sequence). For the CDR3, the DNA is TGTGCCAGTAGAACTAGCGGGCATCCCTACGAGCAGTACTTC. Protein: CASRTSGHPYEQYF.

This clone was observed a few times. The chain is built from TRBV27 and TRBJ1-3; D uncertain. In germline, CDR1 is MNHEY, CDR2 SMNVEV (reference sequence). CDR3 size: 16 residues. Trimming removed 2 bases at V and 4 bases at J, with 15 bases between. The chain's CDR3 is CASSLIPPSSGNTIYF. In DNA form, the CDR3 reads TGTGCCAGCAGTTTAATTCCCCCAAGTTCAGGAAACACCATATATTTT.

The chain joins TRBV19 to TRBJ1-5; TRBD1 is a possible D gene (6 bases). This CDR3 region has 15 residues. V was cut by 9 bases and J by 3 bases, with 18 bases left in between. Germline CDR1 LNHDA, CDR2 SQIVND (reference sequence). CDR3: CASGEGGFANQPQHF. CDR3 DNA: TGTGCCAGCGGCGAGGGGGGTTTTGCCAATCAGCCCCAGCATTTT.